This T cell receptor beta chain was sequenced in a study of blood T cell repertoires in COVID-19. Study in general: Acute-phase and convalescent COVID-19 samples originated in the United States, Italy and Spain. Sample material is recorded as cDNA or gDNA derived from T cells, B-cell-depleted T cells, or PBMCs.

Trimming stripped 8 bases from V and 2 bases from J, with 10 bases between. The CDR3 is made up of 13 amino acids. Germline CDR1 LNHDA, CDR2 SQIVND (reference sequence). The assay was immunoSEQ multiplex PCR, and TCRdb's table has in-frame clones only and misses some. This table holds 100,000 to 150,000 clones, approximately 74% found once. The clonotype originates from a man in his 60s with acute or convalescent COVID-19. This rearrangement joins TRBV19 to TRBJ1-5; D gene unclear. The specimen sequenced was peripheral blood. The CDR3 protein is CASQVGGNQPQHF. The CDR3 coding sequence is TGTGCCAGTCAGGTGGGTGGCAATCAGCCCCAGCATTTT.